A single sample gave rise to the 7 T cell receptor delta chains below, sequenced in a study of gamma-delta T cells after stem cell transplantation. TCRdb reapplied CATT to the RT-PCR reads. Among around 1,700 delta-chain clones listed, almost 4.5% were seen once. The specimen was gamma-delta T cells. These receptors were taken from a human donor. It is not recorded whose cells these are; they may come from a transplant donor.

This clone was observed a few times. This DNA's translation and the protein TCRdb lists, from a much larger clone, do not match at residue 8, likely due to a read error; the protein shown is translated from the DNA. The chain joins TRDV2 to TRDJ1, with 8 bases fitting TRDD3. CDR3 length equals 15 residues. Trimming cost V 0 bases and J 8 bases; bases outside gene matches: 10. Germline CDR1 is GEAIGNYY and CDR2 is EKD. For the CDR3, the DNA is TGTGCCTGTGACACCGTATCCCCACTGGGGGGCAAACTCATCTTT. It translates to CACDTVSPLGGKLIF.

This clone was counted only a few times. The protein TCRdb gives is from a much larger clone and does not agree with this DNA's translation at residue 10, likely a read error; the protein shown here comes from the DNA. The chain employs TRDV2 and TRDJ1, with TRDD3 identical over 7 bases. Germline trimming cut 0 bases from V and 1 base from J; bases unmatched to any gene: 25. There are 22 residues in the CDR3. Per the germline V gene, CDR1 is GEAIGNYY and CDR2 is EKD. This CDR3 reads CACDTVSGLVDTFPLGTDKLIF. CDR3 sequence (DNA): TGTGCCTGTGACACCGTATCGGGACTGGTGGATACGTTCCCCCTGGGCACCGATAAACTCATCTTT.

This clone was counted a few times. A far larger clone is a single base away, which makes a read error likely. The J gene is TRDJ1, the V gene TRDV2; 10 nucleotides line up with TRDD3. The ends lost 6 bases at V and 0 bases at J; junction bases unmatched: 12. The germline gives CDR1 GEAIGNYY, CDR2 EKD. The CDR3 loop spans 17 amino acids. CDR3 DNA sequence: TGTGCCTGTCGACCCCTGGGGGATAGAAGGGACACCGATAAACTCATCTTT. Its translation is CACRPLGDRRDTDKLIF.

The table lists this clone with a few counts. A read error is likely here: a far larger clone is one base away. V gene TRDV2 combines with J gene TRDJ1, with TRDD3 identical over 8 bases. Per the germline V gene, CDR1 is GEAIGNYY and CDR2 is EKD. The ends lost 4 bases at V and 0 bases at J; junction bases unmatched: 9. This CDR3 comprises 16 residues. The CDR3 region is CACDLLGAQHTDKLIF. The CDR3 DNA reads TGTGCCTGTGATTTACTGGGGGCTCAGCACACCGATAAACTCATCTTT.

Details on this clone: A single base is all that separates this from a far larger clone, so a read error is likely. Additional DNA sequences in this sample encode the identical CDR3. The chain recombines TRDV2 with TRDJ3; TRDD3 agrees at 10 bases. The CDR3 is 19 residues long. Germline CDR1 reads GEAIGNYY; CDR2 reads EKD. CDR3 sequence: CACDTVGDTLSWDTRQMFF. The DNA for the CDR3 is TGCGCCTGTGACACCGTGGGGGATACACTCTCCTGGGACACCCGACAGATGTTTTTC.

By proportion, this clone is medium-sized. V gene TRDV2 combines with J gene TRDJ1; the D gene is possibly TRDD2 (5 bases). This CDR3 is built from 16 residues. V lost 0 bases and J lost 0, with 13 bases in between. CDR1 GEAIGNYY and CDR2 EKD come from the germline V gene. This CDR3 is CACDTVLLKYTDKLIF. DNA for the CDR3: TGTGCCTGTGACACCGTCCTTCTCAAGTACACCGATAAACTCATCTTT.

Worth noting for this clone: A far larger clone lies a single base away; this is likely a read error. Other DNA sequences in this sample translate to the same CDR3. The genes are TRDV2 and TRDJ1; D unclear. Germline CDR1 is GEAIGNYY and CDR2 is EKD. CDR3 length equals 14 residues. As DNA, the CDR3 is TGTGCCTGCGACACCGTACCCATCGCCGATAAACTCATCTTT. Protein product: CACDTVPIADKLIF.